Each of the 2 T cell receptor beta chains below was sequenced from the same sample in a study of blood T cell repertoires in COVID-19. Generated by immunoSEQ multiplex PCR, the TCRdb table keeps only in-frame clones and is missing some. This table holds 150,000 to 200,000 clones, 90% to 95% found once. Input material: peripheral blood. These receptors all stem from a woman aged 50 to 60 with acute or convalescent COVID-19.

The V and J genes are TRBV7-3 and TRBJ2-3; D is unresolved. The CDR3 sequence is 15 residues long. V was shortened by 1 base and J by 1 base, with 9 bases between the two germline ends. Germline V gene data show CDR1 as SGHTA and CDR2 as FQGTGA. Written as DNA, the CDR3 is TGTGCCAGCAGCTTAAGCGGCTCAGGCACAGATACGCAGTATTTT. Its translation is CASSLSGSGTDTQYF. Drawing the rest from reference TRBV7-3 and TRBJ2-3, the complete variable domain is GAGVSQTPSNKVTEKGKYVELRCDPISGHTALYWYRQSLGQGPEFLIYFQGTGAADDSGLPNDRFFAVRPEGSVSTLKIQRTERGDSAVYLCASSLSGSGTDTQYFGPGTRLTVL.

For the CDR3, the DNA is TGTGCCAGCAGCTTAGAAAGAGGAACCGGGGAGCTGTTTTTT. Translating it yields CASSLERGTGELFF. The chain recombines TRBV7-2 with TRBJ2-2; D is unclear. The CDR3 covers 14 residues. Per the germline V gene, CDR1 is SGHTA and CDR2 is FQGNSA. V was cut by 1 base and J by 5 bases, with 8 bases left in between.